This T cell receptor (beta chain) was captured in a study of identical twins. Each donor (without exception) was a healthy Caucasian. A word on this clonotype: What it binds is unknown.

TCRdb fed the 5' RACE reads into MiXCR, producing one record per CDR3 protein. The table includes some 630,000 distinct CDR3 sequences, just over 7% detected once. The V end was cut by 4 bases, the J end by 4 bases, with 17 bases between. Germline V gene sequence: CDR1 MGHRA, CDR2 YSYEKL. The CDR3 totals 16 residues. Study observations and caveats: Insertion counts were lower in abundant cord blood beta clonotypes, a trend that memory repertoires did not show. Beta out-of-frame sequences showed weaker excess sharing between twins.

Another study also made use of these data, one on yellow fever vaccine responses in identical twins.

The receptor comes from a woman under 30 in good health. The chain recombines TRBV4-1 with TRBJ2-1, with D perhaps being TRBD1 or TRBD2 (5 bases each). Sequenced input: PBMCs. CDR3 DNA: TGCGCCAGCAGCCTCCCCGGGGCGGGTGCTTACAATGAGCAGTTCTTC. Residues: CASSLPGAGAYNEQFF.